This TCR beta chain is from a study of response to subunit inactivated influenza vaccine. TCRdb redid the calling of the RT-PCR reads with MiXCR, one entry per CDR3 protein. This sample carries about 700,000 distinct CDR3 sequences, about 15% of them seen once, and the ten largest clones take 7.5% to 9%. This clonotype was seen ten or more times. CDR1 is SNHLY, CDR2 FYNNEI, per germline. The ends were cut back, 6 bases at V and 10 bases at J, with 19 bases in the middle. The length of the CDR3 is 14 residues. The receptor's source is a man aged 50-60 years who received an inactivated influenza vaccine. The sample here was PBMCs from blood, taken less than 15 days before vaccination. This sequence joins TRBV2 and TRBJ2-1; D might be TRBD2 (6 bases). CDR3 sequence reads: CASRIGTSGGEQFF. The CDR3 DNA sequence: TGTGCCAGCAGAATAGGGACCAGCGGAGGGGAGCAGTTCTTC.